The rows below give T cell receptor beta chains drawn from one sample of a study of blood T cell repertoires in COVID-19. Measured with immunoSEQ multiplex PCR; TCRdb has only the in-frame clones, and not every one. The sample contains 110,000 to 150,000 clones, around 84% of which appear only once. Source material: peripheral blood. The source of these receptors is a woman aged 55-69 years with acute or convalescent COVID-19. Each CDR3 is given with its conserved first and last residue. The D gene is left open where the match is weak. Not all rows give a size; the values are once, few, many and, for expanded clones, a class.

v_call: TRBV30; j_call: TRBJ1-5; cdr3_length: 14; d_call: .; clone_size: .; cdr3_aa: CAWSVGQGPSPQHF; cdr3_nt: TGTGCCTGGAGTGTAGGGCAGGGTCCTTCGCCCCAGCATTTT
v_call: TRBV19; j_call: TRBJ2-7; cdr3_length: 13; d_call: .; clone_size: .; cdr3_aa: CASSMGRTYEQYF; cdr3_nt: TGTGCCAGTAGTATGGGCAGAACGTACGAGCAGTACTTC
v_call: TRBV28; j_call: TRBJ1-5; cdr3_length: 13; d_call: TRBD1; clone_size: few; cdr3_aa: CASRQGVLQPQHF; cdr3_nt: TGTGCCAGCAGACAGGGGGTGCTTCAGCCCCAGCATTTT
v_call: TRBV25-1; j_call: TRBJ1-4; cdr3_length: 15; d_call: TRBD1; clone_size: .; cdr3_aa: CASSESGQSNEKLFF; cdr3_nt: TGTGCCAGCAGTGAATCGGGACAGTCTAATGAAAAACTGTTTTTT
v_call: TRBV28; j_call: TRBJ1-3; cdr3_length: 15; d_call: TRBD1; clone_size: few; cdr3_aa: CASSRQGFAGNTIYF; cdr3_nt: TGTGCCAGCAGTAGACAGGGATTTGCTGGAAACACCATATATTTT
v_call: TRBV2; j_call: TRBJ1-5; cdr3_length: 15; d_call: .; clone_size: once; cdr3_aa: CASSGKVGPSQPQHF; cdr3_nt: TGTGCCAGCAGTGGGAAAGTGGGGCCGAGTCAGCCCCAGCATTTT
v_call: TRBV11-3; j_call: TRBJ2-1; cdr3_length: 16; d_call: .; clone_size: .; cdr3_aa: CASSLDRGPWDNEQFF; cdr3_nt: TGTGCCAGCAGCTTAGATCGGGGTCCCTGGGACAATGAGCAGTTCTTC
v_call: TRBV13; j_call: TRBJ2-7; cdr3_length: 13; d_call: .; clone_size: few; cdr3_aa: CASSFGSSYEQYF; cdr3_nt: TGTGCCAGCAGCTTTGGGAGCTCCTACGAGCAGTACTTC
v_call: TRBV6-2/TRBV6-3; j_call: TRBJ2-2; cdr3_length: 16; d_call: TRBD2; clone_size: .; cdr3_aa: CASSYSTSGGTGELFF; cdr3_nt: TGTGCCAGCAGTTACAGTACTAGCGGGGGCACCGGGGAGCTGTTTTTT
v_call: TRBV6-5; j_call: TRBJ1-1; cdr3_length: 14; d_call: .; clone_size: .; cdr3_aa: CASSPNRRNTEAFF; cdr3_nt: TGTGCCAGCAGTCCCAATCGTAGGAACACTGAAGCTTTCTTT
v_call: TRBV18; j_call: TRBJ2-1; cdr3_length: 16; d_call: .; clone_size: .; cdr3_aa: CASSPTPGLYYNEQFF; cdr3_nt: TGTGCCAGCTCACCAACCCCGGGACTGTACTACAATGAGCAGTTCTTC
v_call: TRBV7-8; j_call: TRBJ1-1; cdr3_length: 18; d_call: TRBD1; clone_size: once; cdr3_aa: CASSLASYRQGRNTEAFF; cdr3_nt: TGTGCCAGCAGCTTAGCTTCCTACCGACAGGGTAGGAACACTGAAGCTTTCTTT
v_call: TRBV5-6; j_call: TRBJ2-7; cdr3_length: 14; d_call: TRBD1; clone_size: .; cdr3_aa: CASSWTGGPYEQYF; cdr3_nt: TGTGCCAGCAGCTGGACAGGGGGCCCCTACGAGCAGTACTTC
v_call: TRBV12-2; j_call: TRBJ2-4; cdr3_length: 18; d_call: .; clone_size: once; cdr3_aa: CASRLRLEIALAKNIQYF; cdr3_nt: TGTGCAAGTCGCTTACGGTTAGAGATCGCGCTAGCCAAAAACATTCAGTACTTC
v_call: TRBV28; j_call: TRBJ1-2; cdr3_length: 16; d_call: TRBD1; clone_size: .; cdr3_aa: CASSLSGTASNYGYTF; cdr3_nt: TGTGCCAGCAGTCTCTCCGGGACAGCTTCTAACTATGGCTACACCTTC
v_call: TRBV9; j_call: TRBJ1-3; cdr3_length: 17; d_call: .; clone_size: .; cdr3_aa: CASSFGGTGSSGNTIYF; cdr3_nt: TGTGCCAGCAGCTTTGGGGGGACGGGGAGCTCTGGAAACACCATATATTTT
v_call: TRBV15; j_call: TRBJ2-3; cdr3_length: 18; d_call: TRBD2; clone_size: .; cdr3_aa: CATSRDGGLAGLTDTQYF; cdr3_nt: TGTGCCACCAGCAGAGATGGTGGACTAGCGGGGCTCACAGATACGCAGTATTTT
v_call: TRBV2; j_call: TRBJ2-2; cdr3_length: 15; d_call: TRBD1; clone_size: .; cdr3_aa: CASSGQGIGTGELFF; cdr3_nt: TGTGCCAGCAGTGGACAGGGAATCGGGACCGGGGAGCTGTTTTTT
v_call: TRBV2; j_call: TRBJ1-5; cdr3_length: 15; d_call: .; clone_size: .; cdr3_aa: CASSEDGRPYQPQHF; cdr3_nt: TGTGCCAGCAGTGAAGATGGCAGGCCTTATCAGCCCCAGCATTTT
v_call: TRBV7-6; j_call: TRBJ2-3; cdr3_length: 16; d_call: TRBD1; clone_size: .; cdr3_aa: CASSLARGQWTDTQYF; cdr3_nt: TGTGCCAGCAGCTTGGCAAGGGGACAGTGGACCGATACGCAGTATTTT
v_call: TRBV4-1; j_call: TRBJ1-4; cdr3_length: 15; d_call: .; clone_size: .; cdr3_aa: CASRPGTPPGEKLFF; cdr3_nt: TGCGCCAGCAGGCCCGGGACTCCCCCAGGGGAAAAACTGTTTTTT
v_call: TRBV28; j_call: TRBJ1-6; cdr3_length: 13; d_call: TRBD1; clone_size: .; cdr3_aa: CASLGQGVSPLHF; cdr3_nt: TGTGCCAGCTTGGGACAGGGGGTATCACCCCTCCACTTT
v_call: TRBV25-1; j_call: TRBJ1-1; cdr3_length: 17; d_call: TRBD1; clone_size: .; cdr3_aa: CASSGLPGTGLNTEAFF; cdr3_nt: TGTGCCAGCAGTGGCCTTCCCGGGACAGGCCTTAACACTGAAGCTTTCTTT
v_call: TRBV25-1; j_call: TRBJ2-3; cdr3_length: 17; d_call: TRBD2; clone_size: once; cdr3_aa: CASSEYASGSSTDTQYF; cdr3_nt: TGTGCCAGCAGTGAATATGCTAGCGGGTCTAGCACAGATACGCAGTATTTT
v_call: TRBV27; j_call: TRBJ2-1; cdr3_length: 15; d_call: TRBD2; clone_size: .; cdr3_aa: CASSPQLAPKSVQFF; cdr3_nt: TGTGCCAGCAGCCCTCAACTAGCGCCAAAGTCTGTGCAGTTCTTC
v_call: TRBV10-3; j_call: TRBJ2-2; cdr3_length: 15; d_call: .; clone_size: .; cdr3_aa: CAISETGTITGELFF; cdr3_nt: TGTGCCATCAGTGAGACAGGGACCATCACCGGGGAGCTGTTTTTT
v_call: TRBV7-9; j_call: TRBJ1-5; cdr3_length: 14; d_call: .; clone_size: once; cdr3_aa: CASSTDRYNQPQHF; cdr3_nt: TGTGCCAGCAGCACTGACAGGTACAATCAGCCCCAGCATTTT
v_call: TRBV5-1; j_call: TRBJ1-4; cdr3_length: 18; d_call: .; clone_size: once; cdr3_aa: CASSFSGQNVRIGEKLFF; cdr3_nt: TGCGCCAGCAGCTTCTCCGGACAGAATGTCCGGATAGGTGAAAAACTGTTTTTT
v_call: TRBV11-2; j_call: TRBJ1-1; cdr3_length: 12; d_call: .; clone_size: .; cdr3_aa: CASSSVGTEAFF; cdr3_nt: TGTGCCAGCAGCTCAGTTGGCACTGAAGCTTTCTTT
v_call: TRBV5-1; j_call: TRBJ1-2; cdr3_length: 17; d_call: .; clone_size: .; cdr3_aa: CASSPELPTGARGGYTF; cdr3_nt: TGCGCCAGCAGCCCCGAGTTACCGACAGGTGCCAGAGGGGGCTACACCTTC
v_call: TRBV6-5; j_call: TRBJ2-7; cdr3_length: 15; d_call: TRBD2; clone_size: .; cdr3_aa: CASGLAGGLTYEQYF; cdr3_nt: TGTGCCAGCGGTCTAGCGGGGGGCCTAACCTACGAGCAGTACTTC